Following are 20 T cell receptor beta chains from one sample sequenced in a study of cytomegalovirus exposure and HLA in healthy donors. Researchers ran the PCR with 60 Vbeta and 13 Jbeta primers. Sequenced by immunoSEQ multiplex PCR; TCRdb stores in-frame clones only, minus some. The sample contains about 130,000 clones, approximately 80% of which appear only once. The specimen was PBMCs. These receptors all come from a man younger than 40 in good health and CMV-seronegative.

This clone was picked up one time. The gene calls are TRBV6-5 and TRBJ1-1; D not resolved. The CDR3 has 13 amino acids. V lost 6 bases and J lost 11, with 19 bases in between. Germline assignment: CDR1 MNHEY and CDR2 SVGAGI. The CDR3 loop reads CASRRDSARSAFF. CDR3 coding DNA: TGTGCCAGCAGGAGGGATTCAGCGCGGAGCGCTTTCTTT.

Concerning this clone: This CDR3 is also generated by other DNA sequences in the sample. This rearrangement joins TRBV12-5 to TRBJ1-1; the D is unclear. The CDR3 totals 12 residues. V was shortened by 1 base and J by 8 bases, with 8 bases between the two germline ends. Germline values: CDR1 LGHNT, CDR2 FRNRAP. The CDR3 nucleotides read TGTGCTAGTGGTTTGGGGCAGGCCGAAGCTTTCTTT. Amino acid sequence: CASGLGQAEAFF.

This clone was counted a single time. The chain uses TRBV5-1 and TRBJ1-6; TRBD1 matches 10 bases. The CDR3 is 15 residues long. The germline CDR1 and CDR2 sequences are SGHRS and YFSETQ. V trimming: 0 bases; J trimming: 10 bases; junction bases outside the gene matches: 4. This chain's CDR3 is CASSLGTGGTSPLHF. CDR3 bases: TGCGCCAGCAGCTTGGGGACAGGGGGTACATCACCCCTCCACTTT.

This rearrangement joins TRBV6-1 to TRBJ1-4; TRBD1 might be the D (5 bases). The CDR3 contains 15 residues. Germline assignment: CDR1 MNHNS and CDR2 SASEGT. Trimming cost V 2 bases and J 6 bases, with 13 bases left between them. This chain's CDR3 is CASSESRQSYEKLFF. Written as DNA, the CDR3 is TGTGCCAGCAGTGAATCGAGACAGTCATATGAAAAACTGTTTTTT.

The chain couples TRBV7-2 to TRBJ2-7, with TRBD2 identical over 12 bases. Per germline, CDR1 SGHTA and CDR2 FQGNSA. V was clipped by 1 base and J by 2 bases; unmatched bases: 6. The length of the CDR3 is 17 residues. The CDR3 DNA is TGTGCCAGCAGCTTAGGGGGGACTAGCGGGCTCACCTACGAGCAGTACTTC. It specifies CASSLGGTSGLTYEQYF.

The CDR3 DNA sequence: TGTGCCAGCAGTGAGGGAGTAAAGGAAAAACTGTTTTTT. Amino acid sequence: CASSEGVKEKLFF. The genes are TRBV25-1 and TRBJ1-4, with D unresolved. The V gene lost 3 bases and the J gene lost 8 bases, with 10 bases spanning the gap. Germline CDR1 and CDR2: MGHDK and SYGVNS. The CDR3 contains 13 residues. Variable domain in full (rest from reference TRBV25-1 and TRBJ1-4): EADIYQTPRYLVIGTGKKITLECSQTMGHDKMYWYQQDPGMELHLIHYSYGVNSTEKGDLSSESTVSRIRTEHFPLTLESARPSHTSQYLCASSEGVKEKLFFGSGTQLSVL.

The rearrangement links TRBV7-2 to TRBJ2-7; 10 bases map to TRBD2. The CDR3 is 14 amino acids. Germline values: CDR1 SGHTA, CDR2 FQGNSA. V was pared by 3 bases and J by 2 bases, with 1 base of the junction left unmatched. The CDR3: CASSFSGRTYEQYF. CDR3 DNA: TGTGCCAGCAGCTTTAGCGGGAGGACCTACGAGCAGTACTTC.

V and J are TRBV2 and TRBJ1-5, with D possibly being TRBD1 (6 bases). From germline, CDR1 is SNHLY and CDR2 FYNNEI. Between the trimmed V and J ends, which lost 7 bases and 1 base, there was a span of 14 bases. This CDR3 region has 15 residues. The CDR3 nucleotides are TGTGCCAGCACCGAAAGGGGGTTGAGCAATCAGCCCCAGCATTTT. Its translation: CASTERGLSNQPQHF. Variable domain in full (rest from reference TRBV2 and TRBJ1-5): EPEVTQTPSHQVTQMGQEVILRCVPISNHLYFYWYRQILGQKVEFLVSFYNNEISEKSEIFDDQFSVERPDGSNFTLKIRSTKLEDSAMYFCASTERGLSNQPQHFGDGTRLSIL.

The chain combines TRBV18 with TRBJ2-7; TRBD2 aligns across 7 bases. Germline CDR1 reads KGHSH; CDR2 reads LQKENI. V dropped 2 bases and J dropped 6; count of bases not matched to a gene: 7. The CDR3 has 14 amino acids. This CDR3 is CASSPIGLVVEQYF. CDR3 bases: TGTGCCAGCTCACCAATAGGACTAGTGGTCGAGCAGTACTTC. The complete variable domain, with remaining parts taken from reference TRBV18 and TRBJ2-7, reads NAGVMQNPRHLVRRRGQEARLRCSPMKGHSHVYWYRQLPEEGLKFMVYLQKENIIDESGMPKERFSAEFPKEGPSILRIQQVVRGDSAAYFCASSPIGLVVEQYFGPGTRLTVT.

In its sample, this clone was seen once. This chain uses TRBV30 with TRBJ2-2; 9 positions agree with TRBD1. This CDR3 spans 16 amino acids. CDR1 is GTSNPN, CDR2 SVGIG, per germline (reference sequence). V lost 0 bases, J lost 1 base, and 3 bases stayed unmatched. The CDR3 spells CAWSVEGQGNTGELFF. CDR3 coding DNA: TGTGCCTGGAGTGTAGAGGGACAGGGGAACACCGGGGAGCTGTTTTTT.

CDR3 amino acids: CASSRQGTASNYGYTF. DNA for the CDR3: TGCGCCAGCAGCCGGCAAGGGACAGCAAGTAACTATGGCTACACCTTC. This chain uses TRBV4-1 with TRBJ1-2; 7 bases match TRBD1. The junction had 9 bases not matched to a gene; V was cut back by 4 bases and J by 1 base. Germline assignment: CDR1 MGHRA and CDR2 YSYEKL. The CDR3 has 16 amino acids.

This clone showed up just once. In DNA, the CDR3 is TGTGCCAGCAGCGTAGACCCAGTCACAGATACGCAGTATTTT. Residues: CASSVDPVTDTQYF. The chain links TRBV9 to TRBJ2-3; D is ambiguous. The CDR3 has 14 residues. Germline V CDR1 and CDR2: SGDLS, YYNGEE. The V end was cut by 0 bases, the J end by 2 bases, with 7 bases between.

CDR3 coding DNA: TGTGCCAGCACCCCTACTAGCGGGAGGGCCTCCGAGCAGTACTTC. Its translation: CASTPTSGRASEQYF. The chain uses TRBV5-4 and TRBJ2-7, with 13 positions matching TRBD2. CDR3 size: 15 residues. Germline V gene sequence: CDR1 SGHNT, CDR2 YYREEE (reference sequence). V was pared by 6 bases and J by 6 bases, with 9 bases of the junction left unmatched.

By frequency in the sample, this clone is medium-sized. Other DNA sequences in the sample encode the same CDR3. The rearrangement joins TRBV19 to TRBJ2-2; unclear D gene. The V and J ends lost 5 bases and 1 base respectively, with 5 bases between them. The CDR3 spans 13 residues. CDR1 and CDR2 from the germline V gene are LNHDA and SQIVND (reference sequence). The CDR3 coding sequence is TGTGCCAGTAGTGAACAGAACACCGGGGAGCTGTTTTTT. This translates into CASSEQNTGELFF.

CDR3 protein: CASRLGGGTDTQYF. CDR3 DNA sequence: TGTGCCAGCAGGCTCGGGGGAGGAACAGATACGCAGTATTTT. This chain links TRBV11-1 with TRBJ2-3, with D possibly TRBD2 on 6 matching bases. Germline CDR1 reads SGHAT; CDR2 reads FQDESV (reference sequence). Trimming removed 6 bases from V and 3 bases from J, with 13 bases in between. CDR3 size: 14 residues.

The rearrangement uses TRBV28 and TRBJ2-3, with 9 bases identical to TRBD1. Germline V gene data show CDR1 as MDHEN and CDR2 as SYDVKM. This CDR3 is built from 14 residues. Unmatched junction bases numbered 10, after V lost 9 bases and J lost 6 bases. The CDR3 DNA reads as TGTGCCAGTAGGGACAGGGCACGGCGTGATACGCAGTATTTT. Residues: CASRDRARRDTQYF.

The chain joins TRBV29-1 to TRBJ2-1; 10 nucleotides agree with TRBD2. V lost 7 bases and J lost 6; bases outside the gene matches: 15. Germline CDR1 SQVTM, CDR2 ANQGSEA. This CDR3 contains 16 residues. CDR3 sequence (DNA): TGCAGCGGGGGGCGGGCGAGCGGGAGGGCGGGCAATGAGCAGTTCTTC. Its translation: CSGGRASGRAGNEQFF.

CDR3 bases: TGTGCCATCCGATCACAGGGTTTAAATGGCTACACCTTC. It encodes CAIRSQGLNGYTF. This chain links TRBV10-3 with TRBJ1-2, with a weak D call TRBD1 (6 bases). The CDR3 contains 13 residues. The V end was cut by 8 bases, the J end by 6 bases, with 16 bases between. Germline CDR1 reads ENHRY; CDR2 reads SYGVKD.

The CDR3 nucleotides read TGTGCCAGCAGTTTTGTTGGGCTAGCGGGAGGGGGGTACAATGAGCAGTTCTTC. It translates to CASSFVGLAGGGYNEQFF. V is TRBV28 and J is TRBJ2-1; TRBD2 matches at 12 bases. The V and J ends lost 3 bases and 4 bases, in that order; junction bases with no gene match: 10. The CDR3 spans 18 residues. In germline, CDR1 is MDHEN, CDR2 SYDVKM. The variable domain in full, with the rest retrieved from reference TRBV28 and TRBJ2-1, is DVKVTQSSRYLVKRTGEKVFLECVQDMDHENMFWYRQDPGLGLRLIYFSYDVKMKEKGDIPEGYSVSREKKERFSLILESASTNQTSMYLCASSFVGLAGGGYNEQFFGPGTRLTVL.

Here the CDR3 DNA reads TGTGCCAGCAGCTCAGGGGGGACGGACATTGGAGCTTTCTTT. This encodes CASSSGGTDIGAFF. The V and J genes are TRBV7-6 and TRBJ1-1, with 7 bases fitting TRBD1. V gave up 4 bases and J gave up 10 bases; unmatched junction bases: 12. CDR1 SGHVS and CDR2 FNYEAQ come from the germline V gene. There are 14 residues in the CDR3.